The entry below gives a single T cell receptor (beta chain) sequence along with its context. This specimen comes from a study of blood T cell repertoires in COVID-19. Study overall: Samples representing acute and convalescent COVID-19 were sourced from the United States, Italy and Spain. The analysed material was cDNA or gDNA that came from T cells, B-cell-depleted T cells, or PBMCs.

The CDR3 contains 13 residues. The germline V gene encodes CDR1 SNHLY and CDR2 FYNNEI. V was shortened by 4 bases and J by 8 bases, with 14 bases between the two germline ends. Authors' processing steps: Researchers report that nucleated cell counts were estimated from reference gene primer amplification. TCRdb's copy holds only in-frame clones and misses some; the assay was immunoSEQ multiplex PCR. V and J calls and clone size are copied from that table; D and trimming were computed from the DNA. The sample carries some 150,000 clones, approximately 90% recorded once. The sample was peripheral blood. J is TRBJ1-1 and V is TRBV2; D is ambiguous. This clonotype was sampled from a woman aged 60-75 years with active COVID-19. The CDR3 loop is CASSVMGALEAFF. The CDR3 DNA reads as TGTGCCAGCAGTGTCATGGGAGCCTTGGAAGCTTTCTTT.